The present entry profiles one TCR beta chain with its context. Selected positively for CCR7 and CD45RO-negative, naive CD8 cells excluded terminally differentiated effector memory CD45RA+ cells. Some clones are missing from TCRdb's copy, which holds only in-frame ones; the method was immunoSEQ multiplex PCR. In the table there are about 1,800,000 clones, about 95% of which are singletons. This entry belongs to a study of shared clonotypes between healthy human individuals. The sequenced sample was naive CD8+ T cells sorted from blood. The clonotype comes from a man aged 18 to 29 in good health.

DNA of the CDR3: TGTGCCACCAGCAGAGAGGTAGCTGTTTTCTTT. Amino acid sequence: CATSREVAVFF. The chain has TRBV15 and TRBJ1-1; D is unresolved. CDR3 length: 11 amino acids. Germline values: CDR1 LNHNV, CDR2 YYDKDF (reference sequence). V lost 0 bases and J lost 13, with 9 bases in between.